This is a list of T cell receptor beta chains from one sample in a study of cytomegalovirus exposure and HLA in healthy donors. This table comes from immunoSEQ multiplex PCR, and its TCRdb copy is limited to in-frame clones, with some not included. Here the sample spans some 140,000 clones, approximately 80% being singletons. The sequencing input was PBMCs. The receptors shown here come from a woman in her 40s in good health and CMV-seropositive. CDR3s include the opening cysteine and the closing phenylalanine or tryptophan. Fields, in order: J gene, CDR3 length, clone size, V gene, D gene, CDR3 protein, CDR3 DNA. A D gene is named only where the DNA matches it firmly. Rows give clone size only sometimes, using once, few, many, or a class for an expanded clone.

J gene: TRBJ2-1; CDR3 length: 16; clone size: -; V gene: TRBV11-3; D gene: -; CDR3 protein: CASSLVVTGNYNEQFF; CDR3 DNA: TGTGCCAGCAGCTTAGTCGTAACGGGAAACTACAATGAGCAGTTCTTC
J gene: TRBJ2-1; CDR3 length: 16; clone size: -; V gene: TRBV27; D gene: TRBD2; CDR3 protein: CARRAGGERSYNEQFF; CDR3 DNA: TGTGCCAGACGTGCGGGGGGGGAGAGGTCCTACAATGAGCAGTTCTTC
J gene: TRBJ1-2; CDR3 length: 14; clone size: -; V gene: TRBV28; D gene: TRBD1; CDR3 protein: CASSLPWTGNGYTF; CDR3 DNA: TGTGCCAGCAGCCTCCCCTGGACAGGGAACGGCTACACCTTC
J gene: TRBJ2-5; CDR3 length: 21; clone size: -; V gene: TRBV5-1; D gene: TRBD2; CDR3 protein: CASSSTLLAGEAAGLAETQYF; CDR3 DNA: TGCGCCAGCAGCTCAACGCTCCTAGCGGGAGAAGCTGCAGGGTTGGCGGAGACCCAGTACTTC
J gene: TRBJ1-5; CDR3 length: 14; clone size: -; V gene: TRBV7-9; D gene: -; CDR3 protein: CASSLEGSGQPQHF; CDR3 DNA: TGTGCCAGCAGCCTCGAGGGTTCAGGCCAGCCCCAGCATTTT
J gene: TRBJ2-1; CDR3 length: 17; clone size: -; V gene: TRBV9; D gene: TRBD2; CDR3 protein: CASSVGPAGGLYNEQFF; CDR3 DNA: TGTGCCAGCAGCGTAGGGCCAGCGGGAGGATTATACAATGAGCAGTTCTTC
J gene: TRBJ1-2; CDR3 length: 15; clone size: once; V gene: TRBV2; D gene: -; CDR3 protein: CASSTGSESGHGYTF; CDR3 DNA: TGTGCCAGCAGTACCGGGTCCGAATCCGGTCATGGCTACACCTTC
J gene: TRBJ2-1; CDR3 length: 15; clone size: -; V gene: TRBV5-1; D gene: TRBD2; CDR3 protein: CASNNIEAGGHEQFF; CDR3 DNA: TGCGCCAGCAACAATATAGAAGCGGGAGGCCATGAGCAGTTCTTC
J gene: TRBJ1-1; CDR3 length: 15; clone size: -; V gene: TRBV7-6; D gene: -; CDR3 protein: CASSLAQEGGTEAFF; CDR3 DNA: TGTGCCAGCAGCTTAGCTCAGGAGGGAGGCACTGAAGCTTTCTTT
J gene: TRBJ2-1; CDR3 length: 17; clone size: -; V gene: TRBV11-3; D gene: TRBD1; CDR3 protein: CASSLSPPGQGDNEQFF; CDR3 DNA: TGTGCCAGCAGCTTATCCCCCCCGGGACAGGGGGACAATGAGCAGTTCTTC
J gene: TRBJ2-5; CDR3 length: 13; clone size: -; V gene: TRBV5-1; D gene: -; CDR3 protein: CASSPGPQETQYF; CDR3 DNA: TGCGCCAGCAGCCCTGGGCCCCAAGAGACCCAGTACTTC
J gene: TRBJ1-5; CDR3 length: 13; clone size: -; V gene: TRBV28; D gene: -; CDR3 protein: CASNTGGYQPQHF; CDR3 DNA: TGTGCCAGTAATACCGGGGGGTATCAGCCCCAGCATTTT
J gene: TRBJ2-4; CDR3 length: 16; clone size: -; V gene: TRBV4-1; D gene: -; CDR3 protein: CASSQTEPLAKNIQYF; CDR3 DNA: TGCGCCAGCAGCCAAACAGAACCTCTAGCCAAAAACATTCAGTACTTC
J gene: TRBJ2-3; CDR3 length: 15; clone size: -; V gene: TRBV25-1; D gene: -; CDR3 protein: CASSEYKGVADTQYF; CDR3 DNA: TGTGCCAGCAGTGAATATAAGGGGGTTGCAGATACGCAGTATTTT
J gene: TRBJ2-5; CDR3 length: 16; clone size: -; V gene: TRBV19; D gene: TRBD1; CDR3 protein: CASSPTGGRGIETQYF; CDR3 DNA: TGTGCCAGTAGTCCTACAGGGGGCCGAGGGATAGAGACCCAGTACTTC
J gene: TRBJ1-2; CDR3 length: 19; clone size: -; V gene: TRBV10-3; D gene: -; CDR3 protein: CAISDPGETREPKNYGYTF; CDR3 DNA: TGTGCCATCAGTGATCCGGGGGAAACCCGGGAACCAAAAAACTATGGCTACACCTTC
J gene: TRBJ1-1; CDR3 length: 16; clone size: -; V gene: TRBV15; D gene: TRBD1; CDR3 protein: CATSRDYGQGNTEAFF; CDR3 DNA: TGTGCCACCAGCAGGGACTACGGACAGGGCAACACTGAAGCTTTCTTT
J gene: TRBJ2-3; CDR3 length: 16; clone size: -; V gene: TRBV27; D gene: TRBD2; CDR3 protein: CASSSLADLGPDTQYF; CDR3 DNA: TGTGCCAGCAGCTCACTAGCGGATCTAGGCCCAGATACGCAGTATTTT
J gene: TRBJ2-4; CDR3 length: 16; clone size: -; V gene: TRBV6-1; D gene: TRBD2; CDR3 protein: CASSGTSGPSKNIQYF; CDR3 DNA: TGTGCCAGCAGTGGGACTAGCGGGCCTTCCAAAAACATTCAGTACTTC
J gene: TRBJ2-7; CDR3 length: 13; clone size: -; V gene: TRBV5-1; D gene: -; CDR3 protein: CASSLASGYEQYF; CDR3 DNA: TGCGCCAGCAGCTTGGCGTCGGGCTACGAGCAGTACTTC
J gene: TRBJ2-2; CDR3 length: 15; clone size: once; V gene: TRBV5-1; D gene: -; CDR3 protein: CASSASQGSTGELFF; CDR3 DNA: TGCGCCAGCAGCGCGTCCCAGGGGAGCACCGGGGAGCTGTTTTTT
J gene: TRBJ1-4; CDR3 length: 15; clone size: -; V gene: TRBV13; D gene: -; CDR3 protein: CASSLNSRYPEKLFF; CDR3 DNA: TGTGCCAGCAGCTTAAATAGCCGTTACCCCGAAAAACTGTTTTTT
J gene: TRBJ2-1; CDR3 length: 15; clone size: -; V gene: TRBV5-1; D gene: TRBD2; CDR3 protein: CASSLGGLAGGEQFF; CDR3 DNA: TGCGCCAGCAGCTTGGGGGGACTAGCGGGAGGTGAGCAGTTCTTC
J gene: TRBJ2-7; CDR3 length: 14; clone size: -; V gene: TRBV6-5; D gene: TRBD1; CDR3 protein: CASSWTGTEYEQYF; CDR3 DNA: TGTGCCAGCAGTTGGACCGGGACAGAATACGAGCAGTACTTC
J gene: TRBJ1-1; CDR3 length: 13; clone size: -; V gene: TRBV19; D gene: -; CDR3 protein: CASSSVRGTEAFF; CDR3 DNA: TGTGCCAGTAGTAGTGTAAGGGGGACTGAAGCTTTCTTT
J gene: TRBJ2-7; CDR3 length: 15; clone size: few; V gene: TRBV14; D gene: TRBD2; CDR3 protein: CASSQASGGTYEQYF; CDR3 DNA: TGTGCCAGCAGCCAGGCTAGCGGGGGCACCTACGAGCAGTACTTC
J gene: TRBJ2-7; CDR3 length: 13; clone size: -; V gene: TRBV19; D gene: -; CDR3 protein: CATMGSLNYEQYF; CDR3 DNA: TGTGCCACCATGGGCAGCTTAAACTACGAGCAGTACTTC
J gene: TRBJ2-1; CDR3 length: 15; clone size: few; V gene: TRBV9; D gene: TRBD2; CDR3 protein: CASSPRTSGHNEQFF; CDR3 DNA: TGTGCCAGCAGCCCGAGGACTAGCGGCCACAATGAGCAGTTCTTC
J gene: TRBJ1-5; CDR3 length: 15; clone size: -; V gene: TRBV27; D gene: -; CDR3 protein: CASSSGGLGNQPQHF; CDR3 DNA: TGTGCCAGCAGTTCGGGGGGGCTGGGCAATCAGCCCCAGCATTTT
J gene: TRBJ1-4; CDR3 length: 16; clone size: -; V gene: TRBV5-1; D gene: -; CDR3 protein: CASSPRLRGINEKLFF; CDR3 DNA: TGCGCCAGCAGCCCGCGACTGCGAGGGATAAATGAAAAACTGTTTTTT
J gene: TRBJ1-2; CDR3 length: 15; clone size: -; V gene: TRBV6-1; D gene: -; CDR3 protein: CASSERPGPSDGYTF; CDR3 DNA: TGTGCCAGCAGTGAACGGCCAGGGCCTAGTGATGGCTACACCTTC
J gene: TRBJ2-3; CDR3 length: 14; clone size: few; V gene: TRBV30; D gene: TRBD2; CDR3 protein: CAYQMTSGKDTQYF; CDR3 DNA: TGTGCCTACCAGATGACTAGCGGGAAGGATACGCAGTATTTT
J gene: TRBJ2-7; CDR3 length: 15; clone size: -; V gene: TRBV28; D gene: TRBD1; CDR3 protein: CASRHGTGGAYEQYF; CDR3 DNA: TGTGCCAGCAGACACGGGACAGGGGGGGCGTACGAGCAGTACTTC
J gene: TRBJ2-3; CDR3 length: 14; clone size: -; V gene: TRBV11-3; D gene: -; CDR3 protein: CASSLAAVTDTQYF; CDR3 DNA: TGTGCCAGCAGCTTAGCAGCGGTAACAGATACGCAGTATTTT
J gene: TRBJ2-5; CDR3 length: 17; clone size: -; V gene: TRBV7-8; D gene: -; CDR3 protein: CASSLTRTITGSETQYF; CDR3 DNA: TGTGCCAGCAGCCTCACCCGGACCATTACGGGGTCGGAGACCCAGTACTTC
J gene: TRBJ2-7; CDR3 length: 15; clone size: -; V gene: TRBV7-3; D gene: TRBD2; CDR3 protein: CASSPTGTSSYEQYF; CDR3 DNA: TGTGCCAGCAGCCCTACCGGGACTAGCAGCTACGAGCAGTACTTC
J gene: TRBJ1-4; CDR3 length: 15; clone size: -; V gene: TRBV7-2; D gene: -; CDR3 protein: CASSLDGPGGEKLFF; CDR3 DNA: TGTGCCAGCAGCTTAGATGGCCCAGGAGGTGAAAAACTGTTTTTT
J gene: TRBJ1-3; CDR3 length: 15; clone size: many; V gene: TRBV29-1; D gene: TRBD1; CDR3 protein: CSVRGQGVGGNTIYF; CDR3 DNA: TGCAGCGTTCGTGGACAGGGGGTCGGTGGAAACACCATATATTTT
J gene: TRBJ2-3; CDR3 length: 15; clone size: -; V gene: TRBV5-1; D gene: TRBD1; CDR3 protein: CASSSNRGKTDTQYF; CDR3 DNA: TGCGCCAGCAGCTCAAACAGGGGAAAGACAGATACGCAGTATTTT
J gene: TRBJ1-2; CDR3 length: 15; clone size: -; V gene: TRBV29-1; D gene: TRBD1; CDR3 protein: CSVPQQGGYGYGYTF; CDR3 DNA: TGCAGCGTTCCTCAACAGGGGGGGTACGGCTATGGCTACACCTTC
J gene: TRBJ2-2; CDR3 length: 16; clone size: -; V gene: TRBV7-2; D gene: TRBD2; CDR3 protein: CASSLWTSGSPGELFF; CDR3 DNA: TGTGCCAGCAGCCTTTGGACTAGCGGGAGTCCCGGGGAGCTGTTTTTT
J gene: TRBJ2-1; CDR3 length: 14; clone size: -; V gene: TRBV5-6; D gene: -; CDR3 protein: CASSFYGGVNEQFF; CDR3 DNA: TGTGCCAGCAGCTTTTACGGCGGAGTCAATGAGCAGTTCTTC
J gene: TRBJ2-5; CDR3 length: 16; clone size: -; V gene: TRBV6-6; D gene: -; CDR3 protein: CASSYAGQQFQETQYF; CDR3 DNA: TGTGCCAGCAGTTACGCGGGACAGCAATTCCAAGAGACCCAGTACTTC
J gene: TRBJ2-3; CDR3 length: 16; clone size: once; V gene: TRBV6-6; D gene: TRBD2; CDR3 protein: CASSYSSGLGADTQYF; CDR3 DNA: TGTGCCAGCAGTTACTCATCGGGACTAGGGGCAGATACGCAGTATTTT
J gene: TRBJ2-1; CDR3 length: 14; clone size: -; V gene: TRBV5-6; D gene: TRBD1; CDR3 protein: CASSRTGARNEQFF; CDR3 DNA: TGTGCCAGCAGCCGGACAGGGGCAAGGAATGAGCAGTTCTTC
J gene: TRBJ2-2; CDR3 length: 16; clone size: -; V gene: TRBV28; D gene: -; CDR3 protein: CASTKIPQMNTGELFF; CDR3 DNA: TGTGCCAGCACAAAAATACCACAAATGAACACCGGGGAGCTGTTTTTT
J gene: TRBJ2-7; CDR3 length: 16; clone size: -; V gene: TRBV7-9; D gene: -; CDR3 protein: CASSLASSRITYEQYF; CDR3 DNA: TGTGCCAGCAGCTTAGCCTCATCCAGGATTACCTACGAGCAGTACTTC
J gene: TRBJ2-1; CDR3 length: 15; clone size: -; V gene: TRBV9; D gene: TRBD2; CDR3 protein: CASSPRTSRISEQFF; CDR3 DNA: TGTGCCAGCAGCCCCCGGACTAGCCGGATCAGTGAGCAGTTCTTC
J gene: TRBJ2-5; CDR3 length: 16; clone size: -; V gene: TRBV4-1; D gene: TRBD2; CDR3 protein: CASSQPVAGRKETQYF; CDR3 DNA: TGCGCCAGCAGCCAGCCGGTAGCGGGGCGGAAAGAGACCCAGTACTTC
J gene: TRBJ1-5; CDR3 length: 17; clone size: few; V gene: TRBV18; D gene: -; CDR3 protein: CASSHSNGNRGNQPQHF; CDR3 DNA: TGTGCCAGCTCACACTCAAACGGAAACAGGGGCAATCAGCCCCAGCATTTT
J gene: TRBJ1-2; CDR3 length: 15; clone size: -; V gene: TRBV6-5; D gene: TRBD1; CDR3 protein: CATWDRANRNYGYTF; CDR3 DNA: TGTGCCACCTGGGACAGAGCAAACCGTAACTATGGCTACACCTTC